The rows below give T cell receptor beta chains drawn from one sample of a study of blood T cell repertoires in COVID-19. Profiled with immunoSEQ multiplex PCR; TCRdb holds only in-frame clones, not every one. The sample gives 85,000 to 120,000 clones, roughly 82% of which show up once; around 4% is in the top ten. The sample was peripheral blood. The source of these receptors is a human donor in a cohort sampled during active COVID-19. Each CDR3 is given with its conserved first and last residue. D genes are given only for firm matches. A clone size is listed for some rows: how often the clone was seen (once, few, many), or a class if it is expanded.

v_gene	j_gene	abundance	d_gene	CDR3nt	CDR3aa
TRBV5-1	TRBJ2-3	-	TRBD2	TGCGCCAGCAGCTTGCCCCTAGCGGGGGGCTCCGATACGCAGTATTTT	CASSLPLAGGSDTQYF
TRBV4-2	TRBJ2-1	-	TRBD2	TGTGCCAGCAGCCAAGCTATAACACTGAGCGGGGGGGCCTACAATGAGCAGTTCTTC	CASSQAITLSGGAYNEQFF
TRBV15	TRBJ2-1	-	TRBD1	TGTGCCACCAGCAGAGATCGGGACAGGGAGCAGTTCTTC	CATSRDRDREQFF
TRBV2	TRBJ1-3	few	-	TGTGCCAGCAGTACGGGAAGGCAGAATAGAAACACCATATATTTT	CASSTGRQNRNTIYF
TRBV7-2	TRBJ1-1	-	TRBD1	TGTGCCAGCAGCTTAGCACAGGGGTACACTGAAGCTTTCTTT	CASSLAQGYTEAFF
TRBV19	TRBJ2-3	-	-	TGTGCCAGTAGTATAACCCCCCCGGGAGATACGCAGTATTTT	CASSITPPGDTQYF
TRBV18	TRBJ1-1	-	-	TGTGCCAGCTCACCCCAGGGGAGCGCTGAAGCTTTCTTT	CASSPQGSAEAFF
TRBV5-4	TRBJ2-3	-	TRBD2	TGTGCCAGCAGCTTACGGACTAGCCCGGGCACAGATACGCAGTATTTT	CASSLRTSPGTDTQYF
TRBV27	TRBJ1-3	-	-	TGTGCCAGCAGGTCTGGGCCGGGGGGTTCTGGAAACACCATATATTTT	CASRSGPGGSGNTIYF
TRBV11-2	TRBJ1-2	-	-	TGTGCCAGCAGCTTAACCCGGGGTTGGAACTATGGCTACACCTTC	CASSLTRGWNYGYTF
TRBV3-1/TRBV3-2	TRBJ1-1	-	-	TGTGCCAGCAGCCAAGGCGGGGGGCTTGGGATGAACACTGAAGCTTTCTTT	CASSQGGGLGMNTEAFF
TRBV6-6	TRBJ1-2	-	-	TGTGCCAGCAGTTACTCGGGGAGGACGACCTATGGCTACACCTTC	CASSYSGRTTYGYTF
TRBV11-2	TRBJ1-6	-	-	TGTGCCAGCAGCTTAGATCAAGGGGCCTATAATTCACCCCTCCACTTT	CASSLDQGAYNSPLHF
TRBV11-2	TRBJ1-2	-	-	TGTGCCAGCAGCACTGACAGAGGCTATGGCTACACCTTC	CASSTDRGYGYTF
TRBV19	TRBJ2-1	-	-	TGTGCCAGTAGTATAAACCGGCCCCCTAGGGAGCAGTTCTTC	CASSINRPPREQFF
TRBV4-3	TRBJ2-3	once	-	TGCGCCAGCAGCCAACCCCAAAGCCCAGATACGCAGTATTTT	CASSQPQSPDTQYF
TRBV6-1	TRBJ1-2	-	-	TGTGCCAGCAGTGACAGGGTAGGATATGGCTACACCTTC	CASSDRVGYGYTF
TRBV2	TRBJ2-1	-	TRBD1	TGTGCCAGCAGTCGACAGGGGGCCAATGAGCAGTTCTTC	CASSRQGANEQFF
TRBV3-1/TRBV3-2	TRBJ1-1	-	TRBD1	TGTGCCAGCAGCCCCGGACAGGGGGCGTCTTTCTTT	CASSPGQGASFF
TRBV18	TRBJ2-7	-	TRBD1	TGTGCCAGCTCATCGGCCCCCGGGACAGGGGGCTCCTACGAGCAGTACTTC	CASSSAPGTGGSYEQYF
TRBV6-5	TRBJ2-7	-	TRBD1	TGTGCCAGCAGACCTGGGACAGGGGGTTCCTACGAGCAGTACTTC	CASRPGTGGSYEQYF
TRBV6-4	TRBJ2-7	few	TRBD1	TGTGCCAACCACCGGGACAGGCACTCCTACGAGCAGTACTTC	CANHRDRHSYEQYF
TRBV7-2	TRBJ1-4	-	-	TGTGCCAGCAGCTCCCGGAGGGCAACTAATGAAAAACTGTTTTTT	CASSSRRATNEKLFF
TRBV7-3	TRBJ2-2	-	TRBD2	TGTGCCAGCAGCCGTACTAGCGGGGCTACCGGGGAGCTGTTTTTT	CASSRTSGATGELFF
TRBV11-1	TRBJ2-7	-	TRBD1	TGTGCCAGCAGCTTACGGGACAGAGCCTACGAGCAGTACTTC	CASSLRDRAYEQYF
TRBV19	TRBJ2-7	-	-	TGTGCCAGTAGTCCCCGTGTAGCGACCTACGAGCAGTACTTC	CASSPRVATYEQYF
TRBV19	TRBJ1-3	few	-	TGTGCCAGTAGTTTGGCGGCGGGGGCGCGAGGAAACACCATATATTTT	CASSLAAGARGNTIYF
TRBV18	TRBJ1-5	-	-	TGTGCCAGCTCACCATCATCAGGGGTTGGTCAGCCCCAGCATTTT	CASSPSSGVGQPQHF
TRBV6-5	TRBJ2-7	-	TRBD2	TGTGCCAGCAGTTACGGGACTAGCGGGGGGGCTGGCGAGCAGTACTTC	CASSYGTSGGAGEQYF
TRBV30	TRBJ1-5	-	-	TGTGCCTATAGACAGGTTAGACAAGGGCCCCAGCATTTT	CAYRQVRQGPQHF
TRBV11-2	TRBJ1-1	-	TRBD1	TGTGCCAGCAGCCGAGACAGGGTGGCCACTGAAGCTTTCTTT	CASSRDRVATEAFF
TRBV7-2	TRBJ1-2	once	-	TGTGCCAGCAGCTTAGCGTTGACAGGTCCCAACTATGGCTACACCTTC	CASSLALTGPNYGYTF
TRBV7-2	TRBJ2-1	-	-	TGTGCCAGCAGCTTAATCGCGGGAACCTCCTACAATGAGCAGTTCTTC	CASSLIAGTSYNEQFF
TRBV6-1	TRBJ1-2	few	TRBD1	TGTGCCAGCAGTGAAGGGGCAGGGGGCGCGTATGGCTACACCTTC	CASSEGAGGAYGYTF
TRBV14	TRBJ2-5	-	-	TGTGCCAGCAGCCAGGGGCTAGGACCCCCGGAGACCCAGTACTTC	CASSQGLGPPETQYF
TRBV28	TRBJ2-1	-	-	TGTGCCAGCAGTTTTTGGCGGGGGCACAATGAGCAGTTCTTC	CASSFWRGHNEQFF
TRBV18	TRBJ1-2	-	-	TGTGCCAGCTCACCGACAGCTAACTATGGCTACACCTTC	CASSPTANYGYTF
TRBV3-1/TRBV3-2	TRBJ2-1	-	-	TGTGCCAGCAGCCGGGGCAGCTCCTACAATGAGCAGTTCTTC	CASSRGSSYNEQFF
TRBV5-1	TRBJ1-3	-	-	TGCGCCAGCAGCCCGGGGACTTTGGGAGGAAACACCATATATTTT	CASSPGTLGGNTIYF
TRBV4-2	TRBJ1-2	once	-	TGTGCCAGCAGCCAAGACCTCTTCATGGGGGGTGGCTACACCTTC	CASSQDLFMGGGYTF
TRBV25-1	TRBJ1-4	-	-	TGTGCCAGCAGTGATTCCAGGGGAACGGACGAAAAACTGTTTTTT	CASSDSRGTDEKLFF
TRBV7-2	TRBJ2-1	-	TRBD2	TGTGCCAGCAGCTTAGCGGGAAGCGGGGTATCCTACAATGAGCAGTTCTTC	CASSLAGSGVSYNEQFF
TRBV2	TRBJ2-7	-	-	TGTGCCAGCGGGGCCCCAGGGATATCAGGGGTAGGCGAGCAGTACTTC	CASGAPGISGVGEQYF
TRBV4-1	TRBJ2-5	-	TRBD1	TGCGCCAGCAGCCAACATGATAGGGGGCGCATAACGGAGACCCAGTACTTC	CASSQHDRGRITETQYF
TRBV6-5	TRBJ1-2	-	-	TGTGCCAGCAGCCAACAGGGATACTATGGCTACACCTTC	CASSQQGYYGYTF
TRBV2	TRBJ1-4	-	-	TGTGCCAGCAGAGCACAGGCGACCACTAATGAAAAACTGTTTTTT	CASRAQATTNEKLFF
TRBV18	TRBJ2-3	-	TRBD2	TGTGCCAGCTCTCTAGAGCGGGGGGCCGGGAATACGCAGTATTTT	CASSLERGAGNTQYF
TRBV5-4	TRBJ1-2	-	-	TGTGCCAGCAGCTTGGAGACAGGAACTAACTATGGCTACACCTTC	CASSLETGTNYGYTF
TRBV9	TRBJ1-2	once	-	TGTGCCAGCAAGGGGGTGAATGACTATGGCTACACCTTC	CASKGVNDYGYTF
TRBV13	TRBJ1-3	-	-	TGTGCCAGCAGCTTAGACAGGAGCTCTGGAAACACCATATATTTT	CASSLDRSSGNTIYF
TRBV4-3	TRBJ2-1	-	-	TGCGCCAGCAGCCAAGATCTTGGCGGGGGCCCCTCCGGGGAGTTCTTC	CASSQDLGGGPSGEFF
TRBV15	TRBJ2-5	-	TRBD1	TGTGCCACCCTGGGACAGACGGGAGAGACCCAGTACTTC	CATLGQTGETQYF
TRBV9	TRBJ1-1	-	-	TGTGCCAGCAGCTTACAGGAGAACACTGAAGCTTTCTTT	CASSLQENTEAFF
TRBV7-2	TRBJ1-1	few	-	TGTGCCAGCAGCCCCCGTGGAGGCGAGAACACTGAAGCTTTCTTT	CASSPRGGENTEAFF
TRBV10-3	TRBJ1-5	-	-	TGTGCCATCAGTGGGACAGGCAATCAGCCCCAGCATTTT	CAISGTGNQPQHF
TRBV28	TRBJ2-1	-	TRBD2	TGTGCCAGCAGTTCCCCGGTTTTAGCGGGGGGTAGTGAGCAGTTCTTC	CASSSPVLAGGSEQFF
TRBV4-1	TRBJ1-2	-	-	TGCGCCAGCAGCCAAGAGGGTGTTCAGGGGTTGAGTGGCTACACCTTC	CASSQEGVQGLSGYTF
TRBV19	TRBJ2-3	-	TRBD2	TGTGCCAGTAGTAGGGGACTAGCGGGGGACACAGATACGCAGTATTTT	CASSRGLAGDTDTQYF
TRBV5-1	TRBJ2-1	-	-	TGCGCCAGCAGCTTCGAACTAGTGGGTGAGCAGTTCTTC	CASSFELVGEQFF
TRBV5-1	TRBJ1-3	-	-	TGCGCCAGCAGCTTGATCCCGGGAAACACCATATATTTT	CASSLIPGNTIYF